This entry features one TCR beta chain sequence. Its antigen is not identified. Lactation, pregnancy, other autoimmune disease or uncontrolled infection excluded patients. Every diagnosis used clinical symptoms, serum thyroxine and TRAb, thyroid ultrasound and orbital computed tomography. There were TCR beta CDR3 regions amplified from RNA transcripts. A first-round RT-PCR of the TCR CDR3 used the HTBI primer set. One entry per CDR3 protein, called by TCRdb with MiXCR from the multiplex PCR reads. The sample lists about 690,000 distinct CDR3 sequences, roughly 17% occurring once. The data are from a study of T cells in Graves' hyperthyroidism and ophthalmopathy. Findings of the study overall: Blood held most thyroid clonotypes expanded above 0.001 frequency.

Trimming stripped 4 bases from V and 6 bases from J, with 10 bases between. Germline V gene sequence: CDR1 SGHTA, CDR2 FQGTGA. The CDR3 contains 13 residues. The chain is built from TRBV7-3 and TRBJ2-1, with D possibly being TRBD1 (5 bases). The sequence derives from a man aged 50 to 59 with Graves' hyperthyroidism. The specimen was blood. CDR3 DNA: TGTGCCAGCAGCTCTCTAGGGGTCAATGAGCAGTTCTTC. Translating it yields CASSSLGVNEQFF. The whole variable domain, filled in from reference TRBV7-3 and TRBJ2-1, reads GAGVSQTPSNKVTEKGKYVELRCDPISGHTALYWYRQSLGQGPEFLIYFQGTGAADDSGLPNDRFFAVRPEGSVSTLKIQRTERGDSAVYLCASSSLGVNEQFFGPGTRLTVL.